Each of the 25 T cell receptor beta chains below was sequenced from the same sample in a study of blood T cells in healthy people across ages. A J-beta primer mix and a sample-barcoded 5' primer were used in a second PCR of roughly 7 to 12 cycles. TCRdb passed the 5' RACE reads through MiXCR, listing each CDR3 protein once. The table includes around 1,800,000 distinct CDR3 sequences, approximately 39% detected once. The sample taken for sequencing was blood. Receptors were obtained from a human donor in good health.

V and J are TRBV10-3 and TRBJ2-1; D is unclear. V was cut by 0 bases and J by 4 bases, with 13 bases left in between. The CDR3 extends over 16 amino acids. Per the germline V gene, CDR1 is ENHRY and CDR2 is SYGVKD. CDR3 DNA: TGTGCCATCAGTGAGTCGTATCCAGGTCGGTACAATGAGCAGTTCTTC. This codes for CAISESYPGRYNEQFF.

The chain carries TRBV20-1 and TRBJ2-7; 15 bases map to TRBD2. Germline V gives CDR1 DFQATT, CDR2 SNEGSKA (reference sequence). This CDR3 comprises 15 residues. V dropped 5 bases and J dropped 1; count of bases not matched to a gene: 3. CDR3 loop: CSAGGLAGGSYEQYF. The DNA for the CDR3 is TGCAGTGCTGGGGGACTAGCGGGGGGTTCCTACGAGCAGTACTTC.

The V and J genes are TRBV4-1 and TRBJ1-6; 7 bases fit TRBD1. CDR3 length: 16 amino acids. J gave up 8 bases and V 1 base, and 8 bases lay outside the gene matches. CDR1 and CDR2 (germline): MGHRA, YSYEKL. The chain's CDR3 is CASSQGGTGVYSPLHF. CDR3 DNA sequence: TGCGCCAGCAGCCAAGGGGGTACAGGGGTGTATTCACCCCTCCACTTT.

The table lists this clonotype with a count of one. The V and J genes are TRBV28 and TRBJ2-7; D is perhaps TRBD1 (6 bases). The CDR3 is made up of 13 amino acids. The germline CDR1 and CDR2 sequences are MDHEN and SYDVKM. The V gene lost 8 bases and the J gene lost 7 bases, with 18 bases spanning the gap. The CDR3 DNA sequence: TGTGCCAGCCTTCAGGGGTCCTACAATGAGCAGTACTTC. It encodes CASLQGSYNEQYF.

The table lists this clonotype with many counts. An end of the junction does not agree with germline; a read error may underlie this. V usage is TRBV5-1 and J usage is TRBJ1-2; perhaps TRBD1 as D (5 bases). This CDR3 is 15 amino acids long. From germline, CDR1 is SGHRS and CDR2 YFSETQ. The CDR3 sequence is CASSSSGTANYGYTF. CDR3 in DNA: TGTGCCAGCAGTTCGTCCGGGACTGCCAACTATGGCTACACCTTC.

This clonotype has only a few counts. The chain has TRBV29-1 and TRBJ2-3; D is perhaps TRBD2 (6 bases). Germline lookup yields CDR1 SQVTM and CDR2 ANQGSEA. Trimming removed 8 bases from V and 4 bases from J, with 16 bases in between. CDR3 length equals 13 residues. Written as DNA, the CDR3 is TGCAGCTACACAGGAGGGTCCGCAGATACGCAGTATTTT. Its translation: CSYTGGSADTQYF.

The CDR3 DNA reads as TGCAGCGTATCCGGACAGGGCGGCTACACCTTC. Its protein is CSVSGQGGYTF. This chain connects TRBV29-1 to TRBJ1-2; 8 nucleotides match TRBD1. The CDR3 is made up of 11 amino acids. Trimming at V came to 6 bases and at J to 8 bases, leaving 5 bases not matched to a gene. Germline CDR1 reads SQVTM; CDR2 reads ANQGSEA.

This clonotype was counted only a few times. Written as DNA, the CDR3 is TGTGCCAGCAGCTTTAGGACTCAAACCACCTATGGCTACACCTTC. The encoded protein is CASSFRTQTTYGYTF. The genes are TRBV4-2 and TRBJ1-2, with unresolved D. Trimming removed 5 bases at V and 4 bases at J, with 17 bases between. The CDR3 has 15 amino acids. Germline CDR1 reads LGHNA; CDR2 reads YNFKEQ.

The CDR3 nucleotides are TGCAGTGCTAGAGATACGGTTAGGGGATCGTCCTACAATGAGCAGTTCTTC. Residues: CSARDTVRGSSYNEQFF. This chain links TRBV20-1 with TRBJ2-1; D is possibly TRBD1 (5 bases). Germline CDR1 is DFQATT and CDR2 is SNEGSKA (reference sequence). Trimming cost V 0 bases and J 1 base, with 16 bases left between them. The CDR3 length is 17 residues.

The rearrangement joins TRBV6-2 or TRBV6-3 to TRBJ2-7, with TRBD1 matching 7 bases. V shed 6 bases, J shed 5 bases, and the junction held 4 bases outside the gene matches. The CDR3 contains 12 residues. CDR1 and CDR2 from the germline V gene are MNHEY and SVGEGT. CDR3 nucleotide sequence: TGTGCCAGCAGACAGGGGCCCCACGAGCAGTACTTC. Its protein product is CASRQGPHEQYF.

This clonotype was detected only a few times. The rearrangement uses TRBV7-2 and TRBJ1-3; tentative D call: TRBD1 (5 bases). The CDR3 is made up of 13 amino acids. Trimming took off 7 bases at V and 4 bases at J, with 11 bases between the two ends. From germline, CDR1 is SGHTA and CDR2 FQGNSA. The CDR3 DNA is TGTGCCAGCACGGGGGATGGAGGAAACACCATATATTTT. Translating gives CASTGDGGNTIYF. Full variable domain (rest looked up from reference TRBV7-2 and TRBJ1-3): GAGVSQSPSNKVTEKGKDVELRCDPISGHTALYWYRQSLGQGLEFLIYFQGNSAPDKSGLPSDRFSAERTGGSVSTLTIQRTQQEDSAVYLCASTGDGGNTIYFGEGSWLTVV.

V usage is TRBV7-3 and J usage is TRBJ1-1; D is unclear. The germline gives CDR1 SGHTA, CDR2 FQGTGA. This CDR3 is built from 17 residues. Deletions cut 5 bases from V and 4 bases from J, with 23 bases between. The CDR3 DNA reads TGTGCCAGCAGCCCCCACACTGGGATGTCGTCGAGCACTGAAGCTTTCTTT. It codes for CASSPHTGMSSSTEAFF. Full variable domain (rest looked up from reference TRBV7-3 and TRBJ1-1): GAGVSQTPSNKVTEKGKYVELRCDPISGHTALYWYRQSLGQGPEFLIYFQGTGAADDSGLPNDRFFAVRPEGSVSTLKIQRTERGDSAVYLCASSPHTGMSSSTEAFFGQGTRLTVV.

J is TRBJ1-2 and V is TRBV7-2; the D gene is possibly TRBD1 (6 bases). The germline V gene has CDR1 SGHTA and CDR2 FQGNSA. This CDR3 contains 17 residues. Trimming removed 6 bases at V and 6 bases at J, with 26 bases between. The CDR3 nucleotides are TGTGCCAGCAGTTACACGGCTCGGGACACCCGAAAGGATGGCTACACCTTC. Translated: CASSYTARDTRKDGYTF.

This clonotype was detected a few times. The chain joins TRBV5-1 to TRBJ1-2, with D unclear. V was shortened by 0 bases and J by 1 base, with 10 bases between the two germline ends. The CDR3 sequence is 15 residues long. The germline CDR1 and CDR2 sequences are SGHRS and YFSETQ. The CDR3 protein is CASSLAEGINYGYTF. For the CDR3, the DNA is TGCGCCAGCAGCTTGGCCGAGGGAATTAACTATGGCTACACCTTC.

The J gene is TRBJ1-5, the V gene TRBV10-3; 7 nucleotides agree with TRBD1. Germline V gene lookup returns CDR1 ENHRY and CDR2 SYGVKD. The V and J ends lost 9 bases and 1 base, in that order; junction bases with no gene match: 3. This CDR3 is 13 amino acids long. CDR3 sequence: CAITQGSNQPQHF. In nucleotides, the CDR3 is TGTGCCATTACACAGGGGAGCAATCAGCCCCAGCATTTT.

The sample holds a few counts of this clonotype. The V and J genes are TRBV20-1 and TRBJ2-7, with a weak D call TRBD1 (5 bases). There are 13 residues in the CDR3. The V gene lost 6 bases and the J gene lost 6 bases, with 18 bases spanning the gap. Germline values: CDR1 DFQATT, CDR2 SNEGSKA (reference sequence). The chain's CDR3 is CSARIAGLGEQYF. In DNA form, the CDR3 reads TGCAGTGCCCGTATCGCAGGGTTGGGCGAGCAGTACTTC.

The CDR3 sequence is CASNEQGAGELFF. The CDR3 DNA follows: TGTGCCAGCAACGAACAGGGGGCCGGGGAGCTGTTTTTT. The chain has TRBV9 and TRBJ2-2; 8 bases are shared with TRBD1. Per the germline V gene, CDR1 is SGDLS and CDR2 is YYNGEE. This CDR3 contains 13 residues. V gave up 6 bases and J gave up 6 bases; unmatched junction bases: 4.

Turning to this clonotype: One end of the junction varies from germline; a read error may be responsible. This sequence joins TRBV28 and TRBJ2-4; possible D gene TRBD1, 5 bases. This CDR3 is built from 14 residues. Germline V gives CDR1 MDHEN, CDR2 SYDVKM. CDR3 sequence (DNA): TGTGCCAGCAGTACAGGCCTGCAAATAAACATTCTGTACTTC. Translation gives CASSTGLQINILYF.

The rearrangement uses TRBV7-9 and TRBJ1-2, with TRBD1 matching over 7 bases. This CDR3 region has 17 residues. CDR1 and CDR2 (germline): SEHNR, FQNEAQ (reference sequence). Losses at the gene ends were 5 bases for V and 0 bases for J; bases not matched to a gene: 12. In DNA, the CDR3 is TGTGCCAGCAGCGCACTCGAGGGGACAGCTGCTAACTATGGCTACACCTTC. Protein sequence: CASSALEGTAANYGYTF.

The J gene is TRBJ2-6, the V gene TRBV5-1, with D possibly matching TRBD1 (6 bases). V was cut by 7 bases and J by 0 bases, with 8 bases left in between. CDR1 and CDR2 (germline): SGHRS, YFSETQ. The CDR3 runs 14 residues. CDR3 in DNA: TGCGCCAGCGACAGGTACTCTGGGGCCAACGTCCTGACTTTC. Translating it yields CASDRYSGANVLTF.

The CDR3 DNA is TGTGCCAGCTCACCCGCACAAGCCTACGAGCAGTACTTC. Residues: CASSPAQAYEQYF. The chain links TRBV18 to TRBJ2-7, with D uncertain. From germline, CDR1 is KGHSH and CDR2 LQKENI. The CDR3 is made up of 13 amino acids. The V end was cut by 3 bases, the J end by 2 bases, with 8 bases between.

Only a few counts were recorded for this clonotype. The chain carries TRBV6-5 and TRBJ2-4; no definite D call. Germline V gene lookup returns CDR1 MNHEY and CDR2 SVGAGI. The CDR3 has 16 residues. The ends were cut back, 4 bases at V and 2 bases at J, with 15 bases in the middle. The CDR3 bases are TGTGCCAGCAGTTCACTCAGCACCCTTTCCAAAAACATTCAGTACTTC. Protein product: CASSSLSTLSKNIQYF.

Details on this clonotype: At one boundary the junction diverges from the germline segment, which might be a read error. The CDR3 DNA reads TGTGCCACCAGCCCGAGGGGCACAAATACGCAGTATTTT. Translated, it gives CATSPRGTNTQYF. This chain connects TRBV10-3 to TRBJ2-3; D possibly uses TRBD1 or TRBD2 (5 bases each). Germline V gene lookup returns CDR1 ENHRY and CDR2 SYGVKD. The CDR3 has 13 amino acids.

The rearrangement joins TRBV5-1 to TRBJ2-3; 8 bases are a match to TRBD2. Per the germline V gene, CDR1 is SGHRS and CDR2 is YFSETQ. V was clipped by 4 bases and J by 4 bases; unmatched bases: 8. This CDR3 has 15 amino acids. The CDR3 sequence: CASSLPGGMADTQYF. CDR3 coding DNA: TGCGCCAGCAGCCTACCGGGAGGGATGGCAGATACGCAGTATTTT.

The J gene is TRBJ2-3, the V gene TRBV7-2; the D is unclear. V dropped 2 bases and J dropped 2 bases, with 11 bases sitting between them. CDR3 size: 15 residues. Germline-derived CDR1 and CDR2 are SGHTA and FQGNSA. DNA for the CDR3: TGTGCCAGCAGCTTACCGAGTACAATCACAGATACGCAGTATTTT. Translation gives CASSLPSTITDTQYF.